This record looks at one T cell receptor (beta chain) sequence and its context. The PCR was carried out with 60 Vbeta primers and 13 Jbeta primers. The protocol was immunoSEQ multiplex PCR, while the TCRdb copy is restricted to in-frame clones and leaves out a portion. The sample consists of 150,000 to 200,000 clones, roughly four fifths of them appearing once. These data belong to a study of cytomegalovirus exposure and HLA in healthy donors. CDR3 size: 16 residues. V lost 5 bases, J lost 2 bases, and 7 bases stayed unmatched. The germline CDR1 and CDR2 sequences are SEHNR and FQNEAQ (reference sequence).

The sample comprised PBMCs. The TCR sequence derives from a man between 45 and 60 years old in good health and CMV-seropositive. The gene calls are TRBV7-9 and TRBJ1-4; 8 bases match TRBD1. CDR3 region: CASSLGQGATNEKLFF. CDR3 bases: TGTGCCAGCAGCCTGGGGCAGGGGGCTACTAATGAAAAACTGTTTTTT.